The clone carrying this TCR beta chain was picked up many times. Its antigen is currently unknown. A junction boundary mismatches the germline segment, possibly from a read error. This CDR3 contains 13 residues. Germline V lookup: CDR1 SEHNR, CDR2 FQNEAQ (reference sequence). The data originate from a study of molecular identifiers for immune sequencing clone quantification. Study-level results: Highly expanded clones may be undercounted when identical TCR molecules share barcodes.

TCRdb called the PCR reads again in MiXCR, with one record for every CDR3 protein. The sample lists approximately 500,000 distinct CDR3 sequences; about 25% were seen once. The source material was naive CD8+ T cells from blood, with Jurkat cell RNA spiked in. Subset described: FACS-sorted CD8+CD4-CCR7+CD45RA+ naive T cells. The gene calls are TRBV7-9 and TRBJ2-7; TRBD2 matches at 9 bases. The TCR comes from a human donor in good health. Some libraries in this study had Jurkat cell RNA spiked in. CDR3 in amino acids: CASRLAGDYEQYF. The DNA of the CDR3 is TGTGCCAGCAGGTTAGCGGGGGACTACGAGCAGTACTTC.